These 15 T cell receptor beta chains share one sample of origin, sequenced in a study of PD-1 blockade in classical Hodgkin lymphoma (dated by TCRdb to about 2020). The time point tag for this specimen amounts to: cycle 4 day 1 (C4D1), after more than 5 weeks of nivolumab. Relapse after autologous stem cell transplantation had occurred in all trial patients, and cohorts A, B and C were distinguished by prior brentuximab vedotin exposure. Library preparation used the immunoSEQ multiplex PCR assay. Drawn from immuneACCESS, this table holds only the in-frame rearrangements with V and J called that TCRdb kept. Clones are partly lost; checked studies trace under half to an unresolved V gene and leave the rest unexplained. Across this sample there are tens of thousands of clones, with nearly 90% seen only once. Of the sample, approximately 15% is held by the ten largest clones. The input for sequencing was peripheral blood mononuclear cells (PBMCs), taken before the fourth cycle of nivolumab. Receptors were obtained from a human donor with classical Hodgkin lymphoma.

The V call is TRBV6-4, the J call TRBJ2-2; TRBD1 matches 10 bases. The J segment lost 7 bases and the V segment lost 3 bases, leaving 2 bases of the junction unmatched. This CDR3 contains 14 residues. CDR1 MRHNA and CDR2 SNTAGT come from the germline V gene. The CDR3 loop reads CASSDGQGVGELFF. For the CDR3, the DNA is TGTGCCAGCAGTGATGGACAGGGGGTCGGGGAGCTGTTTTTT.

The rearrangement joins TRBV7-2 to TRBJ2-1, with a weak D call TRBD1 (6 bases). Trimming shortened V by 6 bases and J by 6 bases, and 24 bases separated the two germline ends. CDR1 is SGHTA, CDR2 FQGNSA, per germline. The CDR3 is 17 residues long. CDR3 sequence reads: CASRKTTGMAAGNEQFF. The CDR3 region has the DNA TGTGCCAGCAGGAAGACGACAGGTATGGCGGCGGGCAATGAGCAGTTCTTC.

CDR3 nucleotide sequence: TGTGCCAGCAGCACAGGACTAGGGGACATTCAGTACTTC. Translation: CASSTGLGDIQYF. The chain is built from TRBV7-9 and TRBJ2-4; 7 positions agree with TRBD2. V lost 5 bases, J lost 8 bases, and 6 bases stayed unmatched. The CDR3 spans 13 residues. Germline lookup yields CDR1 SEHNR and CDR2 FQNEAQ (reference sequence).

J is TRBJ1-2 and V is TRBV9; TRBD1 might be the D (5 bases). CDR1 SGDLS and CDR2 YYNGEE come from the germline V gene. CDR3 size: 17 residues. V lost 0 bases, J lost 8 bases, and 23 bases lay in between. This chain's CDR3 is CASSVAGRTIESDGYTF. In nucleotides, the CDR3 is TGTGCCAGCAGCGTAGCGGGACGGACCATTGAAAGTGACGGCTACACCTTC.

The chain combines TRBV2 with TRBJ1-4; 8 nucleotides align to TRBD1. The germline gives CDR1 SNHLY, CDR2 FYNNEI. V gave up 6 bases and J gave up 8 bases; unmatched junction bases: 8. This CDR3 is 14 amino acids long. The DNA of the CDR3 is TGTGCCAGCAGCAAACAGGGGGTTCAGGAAAAACTGTTTTTT. It translates to CASSKQGVQEKLFF.

V usage is TRBV11-2 and J usage is TRBJ2-2; 8 nucleotides agree with TRBD2. Losses at the gene ends were 4 bases for V and 0 bases for J; bases not matched to a gene: 4. CDR3 length: 16 amino acids. CDR1 is SGHAT and CDR2 is FQNNGV in the germline V gene. Here the CDR3 reads CASSSPGLANTGELFF. In DNA, the CDR3 is TGTGCCAGCAGCTCGCCGGGACTAGCGAACACCGGGGAGCTGTTTTTT. The full variable domain, rest sourced from reference TRBV11-2 and TRBJ2-2, is EAGVAQSPRYKIIEKRQSVAFWCNPISGHATLYWYQQILGQGPKLLIQFQNNGVVDDSQLPKDRFSAERLKGVDSTLKIQPAKLEDSAVYLCASSSPGLANTGELFFGEGSRLTVL.

CDR3 protein: CASSPNSGSFNEQFF. The CDR3 nucleotides are TGTGCCAGCAGCCCGAATAGCGGGAGCTTCAATGAGCAGTTCTTC. V usage is TRBV4-2 and J usage is TRBJ2-1; 9 nucleotides line up with TRBD2. This CDR3 has 15 residues. CDR1 and CDR2 from the germline V gene are LGHNA and YNFKEQ. Trimming took 4 bases from V and 6 from J; bases not matched to a gene: 7.

Written as DNA, the CDR3 is TGTGCCAGCAGCTTAGGGGCCAGTTCCCACACTGAAGCTTTCTTT. It translates to CASSLGASSHTEAFF. The V call is TRBV7-6, the J call TRBJ1-1; D is undetermined. The CDR3 spans 15 residues. CDR1 SGHVS and CDR2 FNYEAQ come from the germline V gene. V gave up 1 base and J gave up 3 bases, with 12 bases separating them.

V gene TRBV19 combines with J gene TRBJ2-3; 12 bases map to TRBD2. Per the germline V gene, CDR1 is LNHDA and CDR2 is SQIVND (reference sequence). The CDR3 totals 16 residues. V dropped 5 bases and J dropped 4; count of bases not matched to a gene: 7. The CDR3 nucleotides are TGTGCCAGTAGTTGGTCTAGCGGGAGGGCCTCAGATACGCAGTATTTT. Translating gives CASSWSSGRASDTQYF.

The chain uses TRBV6-6 and TRBJ1-2, with TRBD1 as a possible D gene (6 bases). CDR3 size: 12 residues. V gave up 5 bases and J gave up 5 bases, with 9 bases separating them. Germline V gene sequence: CDR1 MNHNY, CDR2 SVGAGI (reference sequence). The CDR3 DNA reads as TGTGCCAGCAGTAAACAGGGATATGGCTACACCTTC. Its protein is CASSKQGYGYTF.

The V call is TRBV18, the J call TRBJ2-1; a weak D match, TRBD2 (5 bases). From germline, CDR1 is KGHSH and CDR2 LQKENI. The CDR3 is made up of 17 amino acids. With 0 bases removed from V and 0 bases from J, the gap between germline ends came to 12 bases. This CDR3 reads CASSPPSSLTSYNEQFF. In DNA form, the CDR3 reads TGTGCCAGCTCACCACCGTCTAGCCTCACCTCCTACAATGAGCAGTTCTTC.

V is TRBV23-1 and J is TRBJ2-7; 7 nucleotides agree with TRBD1. Being an ORF, TRBV23-1 has a function that is uncertain. The length of the CDR3 is 15 residues. V dropped 0 bases and J dropped 1; count of bases not matched to a gene: 3. The CDR3 protein is CASSQSSGQSYEQYF. DNA for the CDR3: TGCGCCAGCAGTCAATCGTCGGGACAGTCCTACGAGCAGTACTTC.

The chain has TRBV18 and TRBJ2-5; the match to TRBD2 covers 12 bases. The CDR3 is 16 residues long. With V trimmed by 3 bases and J by 0 bases, 2 bases remained unmatched. Looked up from germline, CDR1 is KGHSH and CDR2 is LQKENI. CDR3 protein: CASSPGTSGYQETQYF. For the CDR3, the DNA is TGTGCCAGCTCACCCGGGACTAGCGGGTACCAAGAGACCCAGTACTTC.

This clone was recorded only once. This chain connects TRBV7-9 to TRBJ2-3; D perhaps matches TRBD2 (5 bases). The CDR3 loop spans 13 amino acids. Germline CDR1 is SEHNR and CDR2 is FQNEAQ (reference sequence). Trimming removed 11 bases from V and 0 bases from J, with 12 bases in between. Here the CDR3 reads CAGAGISTDTQYF. The CDR3 DNA reads as TGTGCCGGAGCCGGGATAAGCACAGATACGCAGTATTTT.

The V call is TRBV29-1, the J call TRBJ2-3; TRBD2 agrees at 7 bases. Germline CDR1 SQVTM, CDR2 ANQGSEA. J lost 3 bases, V lost 5 bases, and 5 bases had no gene match. The CDR3 runs to 13 residues. This chain's CDR3 is CSVSAGLTDTQYF. Here the CDR3 DNA reads TGCAGCGTTTCAGCGGGACTGACAGATACGCAGTATTTT.